This T cell receptor (beta chain) was found in a study of cytomegalovirus exposure and HLA in healthy donors. Background on the study: Ancestry clustering placed about 80% of around 400 genotyped donors in the Caucasian-associated cluster.

Germline-derived CDR1 and CDR2 are MNHEY and SVGAGI. The germline V and J ends were trimmed by 4 bases and 6 bases, with 15 bases remaining between them. The CDR3 loop spans 14 amino acids. On this clone: What it binds is not known.

Primers for the PCR totalled 60 Vbeta and 13 Jbeta. Data came from immunoSEQ multiplex PCR; TCRdb stores just in-frame clones and leaves some out. The data contain roughly 100,000 clones, nearly 85% of them singletons. Whole-study results and caveats: Later analysis associated a missense DCLRE1C variant with TCR beta V- and J-gene trimming. Most TCR beta V segments were productive about 87% or about 30% of the time in an earlier analysis.

Sequencing was done on a sample of PBMCs. This chain connects TRBV6-5 to TRBJ1-2; weak D call: TRBD1 (5 bases). This sequence originates from a man in his late teens or twenties in good health and CMV-seronegative. DNA for the CDR3: TGTGCCAGCAGTTCCCCGACAGCTGCGCATGGCTACACCTTC. This codes for CASSSPTAAHGYTF.